This is a list of T cell receptor beta chains from one sample in a study of T cell changes during pregnancy in multiple sclerosis. Sequencing was performed with immunoSEQ multiplex PCR; in TCRdb, only in-frame clones are kept and a portion is missing. The repertoire holds roughly 62,000 clones, with roughly nine tenths as singletons. The sample here was peripheral blood, taken in the first trimester of pregnancy. The receptor set was obtained from a female donor with multiple sclerosis, enrolled in a pregnancy study. Both conserved end residues are part of each CDR3. Fields, in order: D gene, J gene, clone size, V gene, CDR3 DNA, CDR3 protein. The D gene is left open where the match is weak. The size entry is marked missing in some rows and otherwise reads once, few, many or a size class.

d_gene: TRBD1
j_gene: TRBJ2-1
abundance: -
v_gene: TRBV10-3
CDR3nt: TGTGCCATCAGTGAAAGGGGCCAGGGGGCTTCCAATGAGCAGTTCTTC
CDR3aa: CAISERGQGASNEQFF

d_gene: TRBD2
j_gene: TRBJ2-2
abundance: -
v_gene: TRBV25-1
CDR3nt: TGTGCCAGCAGTGAATTAGCTAGCGGGGGCACCGGGGAGCTGTTTTTT
CDR3aa: CASSELASGGTGELFF

d_gene: -
j_gene: TRBJ1-2
abundance: few
v_gene: TRBV27
CDR3nt: TGTGCCAGCAGTGATCTCGACACAAATTCTTATGGCTACACCTTC
CDR3aa: CASSDLDTNSYGYTF

d_gene: -
j_gene: TRBJ2-7
abundance: -
v_gene: TRBV27
CDR3nt: TGTGCCAGCAGTTTATGGGGCCCTCTACCAAACGAGCAGTACTTC
CDR3aa: CASSLWGPLPNEQYF

d_gene: -
j_gene: TRBJ1-1
abundance: -
v_gene: TRBV7-9
CDR3nt: TGTGCCAGCAGCTTAAGGGGGGCGGGGGTTACGATGAACACTGAAGCTTTCTTT
CDR3aa: CASSLRGAGVTMNTEAFF

d_gene: -
j_gene: TRBJ2-7
abundance: -
v_gene: TRBV6-5
CDR3nt: TGTGCCAGCAGTGCTCGGTTATCGGGCTACGAGCAGTACTTC
CDR3aa: CASSARLSGYEQYF

d_gene: -
j_gene: TRBJ2-7
abundance: -
v_gene: TRBV10-2
CDR3nt: TGCGCCAGCCTAAGGGACTCAACCTACGAGCAGTACTTC
CDR3aa: CASLRDSTYEQYF

d_gene: -
j_gene: TRBJ2-7
abundance: once
v_gene: TRBV10-3
CDR3nt: TGTGCCATTCGCTTAGGGGCAGACCACTACGAGCAGTACTTC
CDR3aa: CAIRLGADHYEQYF

d_gene: -
j_gene: TRBJ2-5
abundance: -
v_gene: TRBV19
CDR3nt: TGTGCCAGTAGAGACACTGCCCAAGAGACCCAGTACTTC
CDR3aa: CASRDTAQETQYF

d_gene: TRBD1
j_gene: TRBJ1-1
abundance: -
v_gene: TRBV4-2
CDR3nt: TGTGCCAGCAGCGGGGGTTGGACAGGGGAGTCGTGGGGCACTGAAGCTTTCTTT
CDR3aa: CASSGGWTGESWGTEAFF

d_gene: -
j_gene: TRBJ1-1
abundance: -
v_gene: TRBV30
CDR3nt: TGTGCCTGGAGGGAAGACAGGCAAAGGGGCAAAAACACTGAAGCTTTCTTT
CDR3aa: CAWREDRQRGKNTEAFF

d_gene: -
j_gene: TRBJ2-3
abundance: -
v_gene: TRBV5-1
CDR3nt: TGCGCCAGCAGCACGACGGGGGTTAGCACAGATACGCAGTATTTT
CDR3aa: CASSTTGVSTDTQYF

d_gene: TRBD1
j_gene: TRBJ1-5
abundance: -
v_gene: TRBV5-1
CDR3nt: TGCGCCAGCAGCCTGGGACAGACCAGCAATCAGCCCCAGCATTTT
CDR3aa: CASSLGQTSNQPQHF

d_gene: TRBD2
j_gene: TRBJ2-1
abundance: -
v_gene: TRBV7-8
CDR3nt: TGTGCCAGCAGCTTCGGAGCTATAGCGGGGGGGCGGTATGAGCAGTTCTTC
CDR3aa: CASSFGAIAGGRYEQFF

d_gene: TRBD1
j_gene: TRBJ1-5
abundance: -
v_gene: TRBV30
CDR3nt: TGTGCCTGGAGAGCCGTGGGACAGGATCCCAATCAGCCCCAGCATTTT
CDR3aa: CAWRAVGQDPNQPQHF

d_gene: TRBD1
j_gene: TRBJ2-5
abundance: -
v_gene: TRBV7-8
CDR3nt: TGTGCCAGCAGCCAGATCGGACAGGGTCAAGAGACCCAGTACTTC
CDR3aa: CASSQIGQGQETQYF

d_gene: -
j_gene: TRBJ2-5
abundance: -
v_gene: TRBV11-3
CDR3nt: TGTGCCAGCAGCTCGGACAGTGCCAGTAAAGAGACCCAGTACTTC
CDR3aa: CASSSDSASKETQYF

d_gene: -
j_gene: TRBJ1-1
abundance: once
v_gene: TRBV18
CDR3nt: TGTGCCAGCACCGGGCGAGCCGGGGGCACTGAAGCTTTCTTT
CDR3aa: CASTGRAGGTEAFF

d_gene: TRBD1
j_gene: TRBJ1-3
abundance: -
v_gene: TRBV7-8
CDR3nt: TGTGCCAGCAGCCCGCCCCCGGGACAGCACTCTGGAAACACCATATATTTT
CDR3aa: CASSPPPGQHSGNTIYF

d_gene: TRBD1
j_gene: TRBJ1-5
abundance: -
v_gene: TRBV9
CDR3nt: TGTGCCAGCAGCCCAAGTTGGGGAGGGACAGGCAAACCTAATCAGCCCCAGCATTTT
CDR3aa: CASSPSWGGTGKPNQPQHF

d_gene: TRBD2
j_gene: TRBJ2-3
abundance: once
v_gene: TRBV14
CDR3nt: TGTGCCAGCAGCCATTCCGGGACTATAGGAGATACGCAGTATTTT
CDR3aa: CASSHSGTIGDTQYF

d_gene: TRBD1
j_gene: TRBJ2-5
abundance: -
v_gene: TRBV5-1
CDR3nt: TGCGCCAGCAGCTCTAGGACAGGGGTGGCGGAGACCCAGTACTTC
CDR3aa: CASSSRTGVAETQYF

d_gene: -
j_gene: TRBJ1-1
abundance: -
v_gene: TRBV27
CDR3nt: TGTGCCACCATCGGGGGGAATGAAGCTTTCTTT
CDR3aa: CATIGGNEAFF

d_gene: TRBD1
j_gene: TRBJ1-1
abundance: few
v_gene: TRBV29-1
CDR3nt: TGCAGAGGCGACAGGGGCAAAGCTTTCTTT
CDR3aa: CRGDRGKAFF

d_gene: TRBD2
j_gene: TRBJ2-7
abundance: -
v_gene: TRBV11-2
CDR3nt: TGTGCCAGCGGACTAGCGGGAGACTACGAGCAGTACTTC
CDR3aa: CASGLAGDYEQYF

d_gene: -
j_gene: TRBJ2-3
abundance: -
v_gene: TRBV30
CDR3nt: TGTGCCTGGAGTACAACAGATACGCAGTATTTT
CDR3aa: CAWSTTDTQYF

d_gene: TRBD1
j_gene: TRBJ2-5
abundance: -
v_gene: TRBV18
CDR3nt: TGTGCCAGCTCACCAGGGGACAGGGGCCAAGAGACCCAGTACTTC
CDR3aa: CASSPGDRGQETQYF

d_gene: -
j_gene: TRBJ2-2
abundance: -
v_gene: TRBV5-6
CDR3nt: TGTGCCAGCGGGCGGGTCGACCCCACCGGGGAGCTGTTTTTT
CDR3aa: CASGRVDPTGELFF

d_gene: TRBD2
j_gene: TRBJ2-3
abundance: -
v_gene: TRBV4-1
CDR3nt: TGCGCCAGCAGCCAGAAGGCACCGGGACTAGGCGCAGATACGCAGTATTTT
CDR3aa: CASSQKAPGLGADTQYF

d_gene: TRBD2
j_gene: TRBJ2-2
abundance: -
v_gene: TRBV30
CDR3nt: TGTGCCTGGAGTCCCACGAGCGGGGGGCTTCTAGGCGGGGAGCTGTTTTTT
CDR3aa: CAWSPTSGGLLGGELFF

d_gene: TRBD1
j_gene: TRBJ1-1
abundance: -
v_gene: TRBV11-2
CDR3nt: TGTGCCAGCAGCCTAATTCAGGGGGCGCGTAGCACTGAAGCTTTCTTT
CDR3aa: CASSLIQGARSTEAFF

d_gene: -
j_gene: TRBJ2-7
abundance: -
v_gene: TRBV27
CDR3nt: TGTGCCAGCAGTTACCGACTATCGTCCTACGAGCAGTACTTC
CDR3aa: CASSYRLSSYEQYF

d_gene: TRBD1
j_gene: TRBJ2-7
abundance: -
v_gene: TRBV19
CDR3nt: TGTGCCAGTGCCGTTGGAGCAGGGGGCGGCTCCTACGAGCAGTACTTC
CDR3aa: CASAVGAGGGSYEQYF

d_gene: -
j_gene: TRBJ1-3
abundance: -
v_gene: TRBV5-4
CDR3nt: TGTGCCAGCAGCTTGACAGGGACTGGAAACACCATATATTTT
CDR3aa: CASSLTGTGNTIYF

d_gene: TRBD1
j_gene: TRBJ2-7
abundance: -
v_gene: TRBV6-5
CDR3nt: TGTGCCAGCAGAATAGGAGTACAGGGGGCCTACGAGCAGTACTTC
CDR3aa: CASRIGVQGAYEQYF

d_gene: TRBD1
j_gene: TRBJ1-1
abundance: -
v_gene: TRBV10-3
CDR3nt: TGTGCCATCAGTGAGGACAGGGGGCGGGGGAACACTGAAGCTTTCTTT
CDR3aa: CAISEDRGRGNTEAFF

d_gene: TRBD2
j_gene: TRBJ2-5
abundance: -
v_gene: TRBV5-1
CDR3nt: TGCGCCAGCAGCTCGGGGAGTATTTGGACTAGCGGGCTAAACCGGCAAGAGACCCAGTACTTC
CDR3aa: CASSSGSIWTSGLNRQETQYF

d_gene: -
j_gene: TRBJ1-5
abundance: -
v_gene: TRBV27
CDR3nt: TGTGCCACCAAGCCTGGACAGAACAATCAGCCCCAGCATTTT
CDR3aa: CATKPGQNNQPQHF

d_gene: TRBD1
j_gene: TRBJ2-7
abundance: -
v_gene: TRBV7-2
CDR3nt: TGTGCCAGCAGCGCGGGACAGGGGGTCGAGTCCTACGAGCAGTACTTC
CDR3aa: CASSAGQGVESYEQYF

d_gene: -
j_gene: TRBJ1-1
abundance: medium-sized
v_gene: TRBV2
CDR3nt: TGTGCCAGCAGCTGGGGGCCTGAAGCTTTCTTT
CDR3aa: CASSWGPEAFF

d_gene: TRBD1
j_gene: TRBJ1-1
abundance: -
v_gene: TRBV6-5
CDR3nt: TGTGCCAGCAGTCTGGCAGGGGGCTTCGAAGCTTTCTTT
CDR3aa: CASSLAGGFEAFF

d_gene: -
j_gene: TRBJ2-3
abundance: -
v_gene: TRBV30
CDR3nt: TGTGCCCGGGCTAAGCGGATTAAGGATACGCAGTATTTT
CDR3aa: CARAKRIKDTQYF

d_gene: -
j_gene: TRBJ2-1
abundance: once
v_gene: TRBV30
CDR3nt: TGTGCCTGGAGTACAACAGGGTCAGCGCAGTTCTTC
CDR3aa: CAWSTTGSAQFF

d_gene: -
j_gene: TRBJ1-2
abundance: few
v_gene: TRBV27
CDR3nt: TGTGCCAGCAGGGAAGAGGCGGGGATCTATGGCTACACCTTC
CDR3aa: CASREEAGIYGYTF

d_gene: -
j_gene: TRBJ2-7
abundance: -
v_gene: TRBV11-3
CDR3nt: TGTGCCAGCAGCACCAGAGTGGGGGGTGTCTACGAGCAGTACTTC
CDR3aa: CASSTRVGGVYEQYF

d_gene: -
j_gene: TRBJ1-4
abundance: few
v_gene: TRBV30
CDR3nt: TGTGCCTGGAGTGATAAGGGGGGGAGTGAAAAACTGTTTTTT
CDR3aa: CAWSDKGGSEKLFF

d_gene: TRBD1
j_gene: TRBJ2-5
abundance: -
v_gene: TRBV7-8
CDR3nt: TGTGCCAGCAGCTTAGATCTTGAGACAGGGAGTGAGACCCAGTACTTC
CDR3aa: CASSLDLETGSETQYF

d_gene: TRBD1
j_gene: TRBJ2-3
abundance: -
v_gene: TRBV19
CDR3nt: TGTGCCAGTAGTATACAGGGGGCCGGAGCAGATACGCAGTATTTT
CDR3aa: CASSIQGAGADTQYF

d_gene: -
j_gene: TRBJ2-7
abundance: -
v_gene: TRBV6-1
CDR3nt: TGTGCCAGCAGCCAGGACTCCACGGGCTCCTACGAGCAGTACTTC
CDR3aa: CASSQDSTGSYEQYF

d_gene: -
j_gene: TRBJ2-7
abundance: -
v_gene: TRBV11-2
CDR3nt: TGTGCCAGCAGCTTAGGACTAGGGAGCTCCTACGAGCAGTACTTC
CDR3aa: CASSLGLGSSYEQYF

d_gene: -
j_gene: TRBJ2-7
abundance: -
v_gene: TRBV7-6
CDR3nt: TGTGCCAGCAGCTTAGGCGGCTCCTCCCAAATGGAGCAGTACTTC
CDR3aa: CASSLGGSSQMEQYF

d_gene: -
j_gene: TRBJ1-1
abundance: -
v_gene: TRBV6-5
CDR3nt: TGTGCCAGCAGCCCCTGGCCTGCAGGGGTGACTGAAGCTTTCTTT
CDR3aa: CASSPWPAGVTEAFF

d_gene: -
j_gene: TRBJ2-5
abundance: once
v_gene: TRBV7-9
CDR3nt: TGTGCCAGCAGCCCGGGATCTCGGGAGACCCAGTACTTC
CDR3aa: CASSPGSRETQYF

d_gene: TRBD1
j_gene: TRBJ1-2
abundance: -
v_gene: TRBV28
CDR3nt: TGTGCCAGCAGTGCCGCGGCCGGGACAGTAGTTGCTAACTATGGCTACACCTTC
CDR3aa: CASSAAAGTVVANYGYTF

d_gene: -
j_gene: TRBJ2-7
abundance: -
v_gene: TRBV21-1
CDR3nt: TGTGCCAGCAGCACCCGGGTACACGAGCAGTACTTC
CDR3aa: CASSTRVHEQYF

d_gene: -
j_gene: TRBJ1-1
abundance: -
v_gene: TRBV6-4
CDR3nt: TGTGCCAGCCGAAACTCCGGGGCTGAAGCTTTCTTT
CDR3aa: CASRNSGAEAFF

d_gene: TRBD1
j_gene: TRBJ1-4
abundance: few
v_gene: TRBV4-1
CDR3nt: TGCGCCAGCAGCTTGACAGGGGGGGATTACGAAAAACTGTTTTTT
CDR3aa: CASSLTGGDYEKLFF

d_gene: TRBD2
j_gene: TRBJ2-5
abundance: -
v_gene: TRBV7-9
CDR3nt: TGTGCCAGCAGCCAAGGACTAGCGGGGGCCCAAGAGACCCAGTACTTC
CDR3aa: CASSQGLAGAQETQYF

d_gene: TRBD2
j_gene: TRBJ2-3
abundance: -
v_gene: TRBV7-2
CDR3nt: TGTGCCAGCAGCCCCTCGGCGGGGGGCGCAGATACGCAGTATTTT
CDR3aa: CASSPSAGGADTQYF

d_gene: -
j_gene: TRBJ1-2
abundance: -
v_gene: TRBV18
CDR3nt: TGTGCCAGCTCAGCGGGCACGGGGGGCTACACCTTC
CDR3aa: CASSAGTGGYTF